Following are 17 T cell receptor beta chains from one sample sequenced in a study of blood T cell repertoires in COVID-19. Method: immunoSEQ multiplex PCR; TCRdb's copy keeps in-frame clones and lacks some. The repertoire consists of about 260,000 clones, with 75% to 90% occurring once and the leading ten covering just under 2%. Material: peripheral blood. The receptors derive from a man under 40 with active or convalescent COVID-19.

The chain links TRBV19 to TRBJ1-1; TRBD1 might be the D (5 bases). Germline-derived CDR1 and CDR2 are LNHDA and SQIVND (reference sequence). Between the trimmed V and J ends, which lost 2 bases and 3 bases, there was a span of 10 bases. This CDR3 is 14 amino acids long. In nucleotides, the CDR3 is TGTGCCAGTAGTATACAGGGATTTGACACTGAAGCTTTCTTT. This sequence encodes CASSIQGFDTEAFF. Drawing the rest from reference TRBV19 and TRBJ1-1, the complete variable domain is DGGITQSPKYLFRKEGQNVTLSCEQNLNHDAMYWYRQDPGQGLRLIYYSQIVNDFQKGDIAEGYSVSREKKESFPLTVTSAQKNPTAFYLCASSIQGFDTEAFFGQGTRLTVV.

The CDR3 sequence is CASSPPDRANYGYTF. CDR3 in DNA: TGTGCCAGCAGTCCCCCGGACAGGGCCAACTATGGCTACACCTTC. J is TRBJ1-2 and V is TRBV2, with 8 bases aligning to TRBD1. From germline, CDR1 is SNHLY and CDR2 FYNNEI. V trimming: 5 bases; J trimming: 2 bases; junction bases outside the gene matches: 7. This CDR3 contains 15 residues.

This sequence joins TRBV4-3 and TRBJ2-7; perhaps TRBD1 as D (6 bases). This CDR3 is 13 amino acids long. V was cut by 3 bases and J by 5 bases, with 11 bases left in between. From germline, CDR1 is LGHNA and CDR2 YSLEER. The CDR3, as DNA: TGCGCCAGCAGCCAGGAAACAGGGAACGAGCAGTACTTC. Protein: CASSQETGNEQYF.

The chain carries TRBV27 and TRBJ2-1; 11 bases are a match to TRBD2. Germline-derived CDR1 and CDR2 are MNHEY and SMNVEV (reference sequence). Germline trimming cut 3 bases from V and 0 bases from J; bases unmatched to any gene: 19. The CDR3 loop spans 22 amino acids. Here the CDR3 reads CASSLRLAGGSVVRNSYNEQFF. CDR3 coding DNA: TGTGCCAGCAGTTTGCGTCTAGCGGGGGGATCGGTAGTACGAAACTCCTACAATGAGCAGTTCTTC.

This sequence joins TRBV18 and TRBJ1-5; possible D gene TRBD1, 6 bases. This CDR3 region has 16 residues. V gave up 3 bases and J gave up 2 bases, with 14 bases separating them. CDR1 and CDR2 (germline): KGHSH, LQKENI. The CDR3 protein is CASSPPGGEGNQPQHF. The CDR3 bases are TGTGCCAGCTCACCTCCGGGGGGCGAGGGCAATCAGCCCCAGCATTTT.

This chain links TRBV11-2 with TRBJ2-7, with D possibly being TRBD1 (6 bases). The CDR3 is made up of 12 amino acids. V was cut by 2 bases and J by 7 bases, with 9 bases left in between. Germline V gives CDR1 SGHAT, CDR2 FQNNGV. This CDR3 is CASSLSTGEQYF. DNA for the CDR3: TGTGCCAGCAGCTTAAGTACAGGGGAGCAGTACTTC.

The chain recombines TRBV12-3 or TRBV12-4 with TRBJ2-3; no definite D call. V lost 6 bases and J 12 bases, leaving 16 bases between the germline ends. The CDR3 has 12 amino acids. CDR3 DNA: TGTGCCAGCAGCAATGGGCCAACCCGACAGTATTTT. It encodes CASSNGPTRQYF.

This clone has only one observation. The rearrangement uses TRBV3-1 (or the pseudogene TRBV3-2) and TRBJ2-7; D is perhaps TRBD2 (6 bases). The germline gives CDR1 LGHDT, CDR2 YNNKEL (reference sequence). V lost 5 bases and J 4 bases, leaving 18 bases between the germline ends. This CDR3 contains 15 residues. The CDR3 DNA is TGTGCCAGCAGCGCCGGTTGGTCAGGGAGGTACGAGCAGTACTTC. This sequence encodes CASSAGWSGRYEQYF.

The chain uses TRBV12-3 or TRBV12-4 and TRBJ2-3; 7 bases agree with TRBD2. Trimming at V came to 5 bases and at J to 6 bases, leaving 5 bases not matched to a gene. The CDR3 contains 13 residues. CDR3: CASSGGGFDTQYF. DNA of the CDR3: TGTGCCAGCAGTGGGGGGGGGTTCGATACGCAGTATTTT.

The chain recombines TRBV7-3 with TRBJ2-1, with D possibly being TRBD2 (5 bases). The CDR3 is 12 residues long. The V end was cut by 5 bases, the J end by 7 bases, with 9 bases between. Germline lookup yields CDR1 SGHTA and CDR2 FQGTGA. CDR3 bases: TGTGCCAGCAGCCGCGGGTCGAATGAGCAGTTCTTC. Its protein is CASSRGSNEQFF.

V gene TRBV7-9 combines with J gene TRBJ2-2; D is perhaps TRBD2 (5 bases). Germline lookup yields CDR1 SEHNR and CDR2 FQNEAQ (reference sequence). There are 17 residues in the CDR3. The ends were cut back, 1 base at V and 2 bases at J, with 14 bases in the middle. The CDR3 reads CASSLDSGFANTGELFF. In DNA, the CDR3 is TGTGCCAGCAGCTTAGATTCGGGGTTCGCAAACACCGGGGAGCTGTTTTTT.

This clone turned up a few times. The gene calls are TRBV19 and TRBJ1-4; tentative D call: TRBD1 (5 bases). Germline CDR1 is LNHDA and CDR2 is SQIVND (reference sequence). Trimming took 4 bases from V and 7 from J, leaving 16 bases between them. The CDR3 length is 15 residues. The CDR3 bases are TGTGCCAGTAGTAGTCAGGGCACGGGCGGTGAAAAACTGTTTTTT. It translates to CASSSQGTGGEKLFF.

The chain is built from TRBV7-9 and TRBJ2-7; D gene unclear. CDR1 and CDR2 (germline): SEHNR, FQNEAQ (reference sequence). The V end lost 5 bases, the J end lost 2 bases, and 10 bases lay between the germline ends. This CDR3 spans 13 amino acids. CDR3 DNA sequence: TGTGCCAGCAGCCTAGGCACAGCCTACGAGCAGTACTTC. This translates into CASSLGTAYEQYF.

This chain connects TRBV5-1 to TRBJ1-4; D ambiguous. CDR1 SGHRS and CDR2 YFSETQ come from the germline V gene. This CDR3 is 13 amino acids long. V gave up 3 bases and J gave up 8 bases, with 11 bases separating them. The CDR3 nucleotides read TGCGCCAGCAGCTGGGAGACCGGGGAAAAACTGTTTTTT. It codes for CASSWETGEKLFF.

The chain joins TRBV5-4 to TRBJ1-6, with a weak D call TRBD1 (6 bases). CDR1 and CDR2 (germline): SGHNT, YYREEE (reference sequence). The CDR3 is 15 amino acids. V was shortened by 0 bases and J by 8 bases, with 12 bases between the two germline ends. CDR3 residues: CASSLATGPHSPLHF. The CDR3 nucleotides are TGTGCCAGCAGCTTGGCCACAGGGCCCCATTCACCCCTCCACTTT.

The chain employs TRBV5-4 and TRBJ2-3; 9 bases fit TRBD1. J was trimmed by 8 bases and V by 3 bases; bases with no gene match: 13. This CDR3 region has 16 residues. Germline V gives CDR1 SGHNT, CDR2 YYREEE (reference sequence). The CDR3 is CASSSGQGMLSATQYF. The CDR3 DNA sequence: TGTGCCAGCAGCTCGGGACAGGGAATGTTAAGTGCTACGCAGTATTTT.

The J gene is TRBJ2-7, the V gene TRBV14; TRBD1 agrees at 8 bases. Unmatched junction bases numbered 6, after V lost 4 bases and J lost 4 bases. Per germline, CDR1 SGHDN and CDR2 FVKESK. This CDR3 is 14 amino acids long. CDR3 loop: CASSPRTGTYEQYF. Written as DNA, the CDR3 is TGTGCCAGCAGCCCTCGGACAGGGACTTACGAGCAGTACTTC.